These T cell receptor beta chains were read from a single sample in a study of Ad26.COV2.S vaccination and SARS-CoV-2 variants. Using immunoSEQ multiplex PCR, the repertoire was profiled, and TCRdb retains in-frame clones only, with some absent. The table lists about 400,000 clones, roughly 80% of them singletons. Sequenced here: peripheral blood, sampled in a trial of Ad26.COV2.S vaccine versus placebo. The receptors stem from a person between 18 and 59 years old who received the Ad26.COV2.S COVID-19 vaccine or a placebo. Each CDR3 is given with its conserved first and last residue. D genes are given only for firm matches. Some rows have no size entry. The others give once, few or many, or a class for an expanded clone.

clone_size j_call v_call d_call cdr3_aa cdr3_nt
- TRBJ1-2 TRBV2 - CASTPTVGGYTF TGTGCCAGCACCCCTACAGTGGGTGGCTACACCTTC
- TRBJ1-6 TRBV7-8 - CASSSQSSYNSPLHF TGTGCCAGCAGCTCCCAGAGCTCCTATAATTCACCCCTCCACTTT
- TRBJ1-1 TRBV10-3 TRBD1 CAISGRTGRTEAFF TGTGCCATCAGTGGCAGGACAGGACGGACTGAAGCTTTCTTT
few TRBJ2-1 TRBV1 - CTSSQAGTSEYNEQFF TGCACCAGCAGCCAAGCGGGGACTAGCGAGTACAATGAGCAGTTCTTC
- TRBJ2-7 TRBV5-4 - CASSLNGPYEQYF TGTGCCAGCAGCTTGAACGGTCCCTACGAGCAGTACTTC
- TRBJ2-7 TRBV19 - CASSIDPGTTYEQYF TGTGCCAGTAGTATAGATCCGGGGACAACCTACGAGCAGTACTTC
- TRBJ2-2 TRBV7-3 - CASSPRTGELFF TGTGCCAGCAGCCCGAGGACCGGGGAGCTGTTTTTT
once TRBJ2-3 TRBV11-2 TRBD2 CASSLAGEFTDTQYF TGTGCCAGCAGCCTAGCGGGGGAATTCACAGATACGCAGTATTTT
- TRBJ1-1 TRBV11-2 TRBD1 CASSPQGFSEAFF TGTGCCAGCAGTCCACAGGGGTTCTCTGAAGCTTTCTTT
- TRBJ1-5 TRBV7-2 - CASSSGFGNQPQHF TGTGCCAGCAGCTCGGGGTTCGGCAATCAGCCCCAGCATTTT
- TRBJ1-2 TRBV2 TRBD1 CASSGAGTAYGYTF TGTGCCAGCAGTGGAGCCGGGACAGCTTATGGCTACACCTTC
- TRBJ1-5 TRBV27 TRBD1 CASSPYRDRVGNQPQHF TGTGCCAGCAGTCCATACCGGGACAGGGTGGGCAATCAGCCCCAGCATTTT
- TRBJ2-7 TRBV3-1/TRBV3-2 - CASSQDGRVSSYEQYF TGTGCCAGCAGCCAAGATGGAAGGGTCAGCAGCTACGAGCAGTACTTC
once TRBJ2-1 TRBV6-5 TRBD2 CASSYSTSGSYNEQFF TGTGCCAGCAGTTACTCGACTAGCGGGAGTTACAATGAGCAGTTCTTC
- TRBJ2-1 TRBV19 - CASSIGRPQYNEQFF TGTGCCAGTAGTATCGGCAGACCGCAGTACAATGAGCAGTTCTTC
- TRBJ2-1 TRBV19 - CASSMVGSSYNEQFF TGTGCCAGTAGTATGGTTGGGAGCTCCTACAATGAGCAGTTCTTC
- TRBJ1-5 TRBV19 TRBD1 CASWAGGAGQPQHF TGTGCCAGCTGGGCAGGGGGCGCGGGGCAGCCCCAGCATTTT
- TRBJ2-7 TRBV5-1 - CASSLQGGHEQYF TGCGCCAGCAGCTTGCAGGGAGGCCACGAGCAGTACTTC
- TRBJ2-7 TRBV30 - CAWGGYEQYF TGTGCCTGGGGAGGCTACGAGCAGTACTTC
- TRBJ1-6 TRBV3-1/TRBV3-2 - CASSQDVYTNSPLHF TGTGCCAGCAGCCAAGACGTTTATACTAATTCACCCCTCCACTTT
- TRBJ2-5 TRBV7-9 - CASSLRGEETQYF TGTGCCAGCAGCTTGCGTGGGGAAGAGACCCAGTACTTC
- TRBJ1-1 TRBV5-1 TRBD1 CASSRTGVGPEAFF TGCGCCAGCAGCCGCACAGGGGTCGGGCCCGAAGCTTTCTTT
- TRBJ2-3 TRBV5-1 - CASSLSQLTDTQYF TGCGCCAGCAGCTTGAGTCAGCTCACAGATACGCAGTATTTT
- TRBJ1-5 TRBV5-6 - CASSQGPGPNQPQHF TGTGCCAGCAGCCAGGGACCGGGGCCCAATCAGCCCCAGCATTTT
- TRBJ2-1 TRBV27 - CASSTGPTRVGQFF TGTGCCAGCAGCACGGGACCGACGCGGGTCGGGCAGTTCTTC
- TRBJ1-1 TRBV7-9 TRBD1 CASSLQGALGTEAFF TGTGCCAGCAGCTTACAGGGGGCGCTAGGAACTGAAGCTTTCTTT
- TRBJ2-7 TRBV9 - CASSVDLGIDEQYF TGTGCCAGCAGCGTAGATCTGGGTATCGACGAGCAGTACTTC
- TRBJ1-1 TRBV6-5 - CASSLRRGMNTEAFF TGTGCCAGCAGTCTCCGACGGGGGATGAACACTGAAGCTTTCTTT